These T cell receptor beta chains were read from a single sample in a study of blood T cell repertoires in COVID-19. Sequenced by immunoSEQ multiplex PCR; TCRdb stores in-frame clones only, minus some. The sample records some 200,000 clones, about 89% being singletons. The source material was peripheral blood. The receptors here all came from a man between 65 and 85 years old with acute or convalescent COVID-19. Each CDR3 is given with its conserved first and last residue. A D gene is named only where the DNA matches it firmly. Clone size is not always given. Where it is, it says once, few, many or a class for expanded clones.

>TRBJ2-3|-|TRBV24-1|TRBD2
TGTGCCACCAGTGACCCGGGACTAGGGGCAGATACGCAGTATTTT
CATSDPGLGADTQYF
>TRBJ2-7|-|TRBV28|TRBD2
TGTGCCAGCAGTGGGACTAGCTTCACCTCCTACGAGCAGTACTTC
CASSGTSFTSYEQYF
>TRBJ1-6|-|TRBV4-2|TRBD1
TGTGCCAGCAGCCGCTCCGGGACAGAGAATTCACCCCTCCACTTT
CASSRSGTENSPLHF
>TRBJ2-4|-|TRBV30|-
TGTGCCTGGGGCACCGGGGTCCTTTCCATTCAGTACTTC
CAWGTGVLSIQYF
>TRBJ1-6|-|TRBV7-2|-
TGTGCCAGCAGCTCTTCAGGGGCAGGAAATTCACCCCTCCACTTT
CASSSSGAGNSPLHF
>TRBJ2-7|-|TRBV5-4|-
TGTGCCAGCAGCTTGGACATGCCTAGGTACGAGCAGTACTTC
CASSLDMPRYEQYF
>TRBJ2-2|-|TRBV7-3|TRBD1
TGTGCCAGCAGCCCAAGGGGACAGCCCACCGGGGAGCTGTTTTTT
CASSPRGQPTGELFF
>TRBJ2-6|-|TRBV10-3|-
TGTGCCATCACGGACAGCTTTAGGGCCAACGTCCTGACTTTC
CAITDSFRANVLTF
>TRBJ1-4|-|TRBV19|-
TGTGCCAGGGGGTTAGTAGGGGCCGATACCGATATGAATGAAAAACTGTTTTTT
CARGLVGADTDMNEKLFF
>TRBJ1-2|-|TRBV28|-
TGTGCCAGCAGTTTACCACAGGCCCTGAGCTATGGCTACACCTTC
CASSLPQALSYGYTF
>TRBJ1-2|-|TRBV28|-
TGTGCCAGCATAGAAGACAGCCGATCAAGGTACGGCTACACCTTC
CASIEDSRSRYGYTF
>TRBJ2-3|-|TRBV24-1|-
TGTGCCACCAGTGATTTTATGGATACGCAGTATTTT
CATSDFMDTQYF
>TRBJ2-3|-|TRBV5-1|-
TGCGCCAGCAGCTTGGGCGGGGCAAATACGCAGTATTTT
CASSLGGANTQYF
>TRBJ2-1|-|TRBV21-1|-
TGTGCCAGCAGCACAGTGACATCTTCCTACAATGAGCAGTTCTTC
CASSTVTSSYNEQFF
>TRBJ1-5|-|TRBV6-5|TRBD1
TGTGCCAGCAGTACCGGGACAGCTCAGCCCCAGCATTTT
CASSTGTAQPQHF
>TRBJ1-1|-|TRBV6-5|-
TGTGCCAGCAGCCCCGGTTGGGGGCAAACTGAAGCTTTCTTT
CASSPGWGQTEAFF
>TRBJ1-4|few|TRBV24-1|-
TGTGCCACCAGCGAGGGCCCCGAAAAACTGTTTTTT
CATSEGPEKLFF
>TRBJ1-1|-|TRBV19|-
TGTGCCAGTAGTACTTCGTACACTGAAGCTTTCTTT
CASSTSYTEAFF
>TRBJ1-1|-|TRBV7-3|-
TGTGCCAGCAGCGTACAGGGTAGCACTGAAGCTTTCTTT
CASSVQGSTEAFF
>TRBJ2-7|once|TRBV5-5|TRBD2
TGTGCCAGCAGCTTGGGGAGCGGGACCGCCTACGAGCAGTACTTC
CASSLGSGTAYEQYF
>TRBJ1-5|few|TRBV10-3|-
TGTGCCATCAGCGATCGGGAAGGTCAGCCCCAGCATTTT
CAISDREGQPQHF
>TRBJ2-2|-|TRBV6-1|-
TGTGCCAGCAGTGAAGTTTATTACACCGGGGAGCTGTTTTTT
CASSEVYYTGELFF
>TRBJ1-2|-|TRBV5-1|TRBD1
TGCGCCAGCTATCCGGGACAGGGTTTAGTTAACTATGGCTACACCTTC
CASYPGQGLVNYGYTF
>TRBJ1-4|-|TRBV5-1|-
TGCGCCAGCAGCAAAGAACTACTAAATGAAAAACTGTTTTTT
CASSKELLNEKLFF
>TRBJ2-7|-|TRBV30|TRBD1
TGTGCCTGGAGTTGGGGACAGGCCGTCGAGCAGTACTTC
CAWSWGQAVEQYF
>TRBJ1-2|-|TRBV4-3|-
TGCGCCAGCAGCCAAGATGGAGGAGGGCCAGCTAACTATGGCTACACCTTC
CASSQDGGGPANYGYTF